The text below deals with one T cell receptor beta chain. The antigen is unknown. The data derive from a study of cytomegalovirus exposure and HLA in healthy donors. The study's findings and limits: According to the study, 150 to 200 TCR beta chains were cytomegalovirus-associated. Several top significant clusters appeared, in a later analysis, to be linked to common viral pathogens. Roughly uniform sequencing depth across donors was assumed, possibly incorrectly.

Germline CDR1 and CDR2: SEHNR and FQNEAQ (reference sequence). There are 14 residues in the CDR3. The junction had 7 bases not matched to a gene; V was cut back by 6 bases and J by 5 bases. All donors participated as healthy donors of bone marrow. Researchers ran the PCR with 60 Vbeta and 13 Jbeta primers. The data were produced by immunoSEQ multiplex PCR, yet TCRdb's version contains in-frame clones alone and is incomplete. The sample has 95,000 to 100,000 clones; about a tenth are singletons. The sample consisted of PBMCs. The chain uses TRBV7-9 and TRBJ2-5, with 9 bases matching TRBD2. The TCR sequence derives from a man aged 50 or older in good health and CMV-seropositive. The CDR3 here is CASSLAGSGETQYF. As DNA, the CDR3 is TGTGCCAGCAGTCTAGCGGGAAGTGGGGAGACCCAGTACTTC.